This T cell receptor beta chain originates from a study of identifying expanded T cells in peripheral blood. The study, taken as a whole, reports: Over approximately two and four weeks, about 15 and 19 clones changed, versus roughly 1.1 between replicates.

About this clone itself: What it binds is not known.

Deletions cut 3 bases from V and 0 bases from J, with 8 bases between. The CDR3 contains 14 residues. Germline V gene sequence: CDR1 SGHNT, CDR2 YENEEA. Profiled with immunoSEQ multiplex PCR; TCRdb holds only in-frame clones, not every one. The sample lists over 65,000 clones; roughly 90% were seen once. The chain couples TRBV11-3 to TRBJ1-1; no clear D gene. Sample: blood. The receptor's source is a person aged 18-70 years in good health. CDR3 protein: CASSFWSVNTEAFF. DNA of the CDR3: TGTGCCAGCAGCTTTTGGTCCGTGAACACTGAAGCTTTCTTT.